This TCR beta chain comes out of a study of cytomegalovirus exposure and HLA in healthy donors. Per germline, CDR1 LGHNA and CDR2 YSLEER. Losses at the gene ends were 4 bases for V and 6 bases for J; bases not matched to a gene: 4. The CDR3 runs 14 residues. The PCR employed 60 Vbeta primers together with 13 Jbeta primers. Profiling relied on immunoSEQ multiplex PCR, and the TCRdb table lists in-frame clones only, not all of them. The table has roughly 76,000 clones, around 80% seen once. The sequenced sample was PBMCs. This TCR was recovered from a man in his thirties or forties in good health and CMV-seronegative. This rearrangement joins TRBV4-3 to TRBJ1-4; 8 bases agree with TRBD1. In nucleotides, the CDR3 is TGCGCCAGCAGCCTCACAGGGGGTGATGAAAAACTGTTTTTT. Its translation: CASSLTGGDEKLFF.